These 10 T cell receptor beta chains were all obtained from the same sample, sequenced in a study of blood T cell repertoires in COVID-19 (dated by TCRdb to 2018 to 2020). The method behind the library was the immunoSEQ multiplex PCR assay. TCRdb took over this immuneACCESS table, retaining in-frame rearrangements with V and J assigned. Such tables are incomplete; in checked studies, under half of the missing clones stem from an unresolved V gene, and the remainder is unexplained. The sample profile shows under 250,000 clones; approximately 82% of them were found once. 3% to 4.5% of the sample comes from the top ten. The sequencing input was peripheral blood. All receptors come from a woman of 80 years or more with acute or convalescent COVID-19.

This clone has only a few counts. The chain's CDR3 is CASSKGQGAPAGANVLTF. The CDR3 region has the DNA TGTGCCAGCAGCAAGGGACAGGGGGCGCCCGCTGGGGCCAACGTCCTGACTTTC. V usage is TRBV5-5 and J usage is TRBJ2-6; 12 bases agree with TRBD1. The CDR3 sequence is 18 residues long. Germline values: CDR1 SGHKS, CDR2 YYEKEE (reference sequence). Trimming removed 4 bases from V and 2 bases from J; junction bases left unmatched: 7.

V and J are TRBV7-9 and TRBJ2-7, with a tentative D call TRBD1 (5 bases). V was shortened by 1 base and J by 0 bases, with 7 bases between the two germline ends. Germline CDR1 is SEHNR and CDR2 is FQNEAQ (reference sequence). The CDR3 consists of 14 residues. CDR3 nucleotides: TGTGCCAGCAGCTTAGAGGGGATCTCCTACGAGCAGTACTTC. Amino acid sequence: CASSLEGISYEQYF.

V is TRBV4-2 and J is TRBJ1-5, with TRBD1 identical over 7 bases. Germline CDR1 reads LGHNA; CDR2 reads YNFKEQ. The CDR3 has 16 amino acids. Unmatched junction bases numbered 12, after V lost 4 bases and J lost 6 bases. CDR3 loop: CASSRGQPGLSQPQHF. The CDR3 DNA reads as TGTGCCAGCAGCCGGGGACAGCCCGGCTTATCTCAGCCCCAGCATTTT.

CDR3 protein: CAWIRKGFYNSPLHF. The CDR3, as DNA: TGTGCCTGGATCCGGAAGGGGTTTTATAATTCACCCCTCCACTTT. The genes are TRBV30 and TRBJ1-6; tentatively, D is TRBD1 (5 bases). The CDR3 is made up of 15 amino acids. CDR1 and CDR2 from the germline V gene are GTSNPN and SVGIG (reference sequence). Trimming cost V 4 bases and J 4 bases, with 14 bases left between them.

The chain links TRBV5-1 to TRBJ2-1, with D possibly being TRBD1 (5 bases). V was shortened by 5 bases and J by 7 bases, with 16 bases between the two germline ends. Germline-derived CDR1 and CDR2 are SGHRS and YFSETQ. CDR3 length: 14 residues. The CDR3 bases are TGCGCCAGCAGTCAGGGATATAGGGCGAATGAGCAGTTCTTC. It is translated as CASSQGYRANEQFF.

CDR3 sequence reads: CASSLGQKNTEAFF. DNA of the CDR3: TGCGCCAGCAGCTTGGGACAGAAGAACACTGAAGCTTTCTTT. The genes are TRBV5-1 and TRBJ1-1; TRBD1 is a possible D gene (5 bases). The CDR3 spans 14 residues. Trimming left V 0 bases short and J 1 base short, with 7 bases between. Germline V gives CDR1 SGHRS, CDR2 YFSETQ.

The genes are TRBV4-3 and TRBJ2-5; D remains unclear. Trimming left V 0 bases short and J 4 bases short, with 6 bases between. The CDR3 is 13 amino acids. Germline V gene data show CDR1 as LGHNA and CDR2 as YSLEER. The CDR3 bases are TGCGCCAGCAGCCAAGATATAGCAGAGACCCAGTACTTC. Translating it yields CASSQDIAETQYF.

V is TRBV7-3 and J is TRBJ1-1; TRBD1 might be the D (6 bases). Germline CDR1 is SGHTA and CDR2 is FQGTGA. This CDR3 contains 14 residues. V lost 7 bases, J lost 1 base, and 13 bases lay in between. CDR3 in amino acids: CASTNGQSNTEAFF. DNA for the CDR3: TGTGCCAGCACAAATGGACAGTCGAACACTGAAGCTTTCTTT.

The chain combines TRBV4-3 with TRBJ2-4, with TRBD2 identical over 7 bases. CDR3 length equals 15 residues. V was clipped by 1 base and J by 7 bases; unmatched bases: 7. Germline-derived CDR1 and CDR2 are LGHNA and YSLEER. This CDR3 reads CASSQGSGVINIQYF. Written as DNA, the CDR3 is TGCGCCAGCAGCCAAGGGAGCGGGGTGATCAACATTCAGTACTTC.

The rearrangement joins TRBV7-9 to TRBJ1-1, with 10 bases that match TRBD1. There are 15 residues in the CDR3. V was clipped by 1 base and J by 4 bases; unmatched bases: 3. CDR1 is SEHNR, CDR2 FQNEAQ, per germline (reference sequence). CDR3 nucleotides: TGTGCCAGCAGCTTAGAGGGACAGGGGTTCACTGAAGCTTTCTTT. It specifies CASSLEGQGFTEAFF. Supplemented by reference TRBV7-9 and TRBJ1-1, the full variable domain reads DTGVSQNPRHKITKRGQNVTFRCDPISEHNRLYWYRQTLGQGPEFLTYFQNEAQLEKSRLLSDRFSAERPKGSFSTLEIQRTEQGDSAMYLCASSLEGQGFTEAFFGQGTRLTVV.